The entry that follows covers one T cell receptor (beta chain) sequence. Antigen: not known. This entry comes from a study of cytomegalovirus exposure and HLA in healthy donors. Study information: From HLA-typed donors, an early data release held about 85 million unique TCRs. The study's findings and limits: It was likely that a cluster of highly shared sequence variants was a sequencing artifact.

The PCR ran on 60 Vbeta and 13 Jbeta primers. Clones were read by immunoSEQ multiplex PCR, and TCRdb kept only the in-frame ones, dropping some. Seen here are 75,000 to 90,000 clones, about 85% observed once, and the top ten hold about 7.2%. Nominal health characterized the donors when sampled, though unrecorded immune exposures were likely. The germline V and J ends were trimmed by 3 bases and 0 bases, with 4 bases remaining between them. The CDR3 runs to 13 residues. Per germline, CDR1 SNHLY and CDR2 FYNNEI. Sequenced input: PBMCs. V gene TRBV2 combines with J gene TRBJ2-3; D is unclear. The receptor was derived from a man aged 40-55 years in good health and CMV-seropositive. Written as DNA, the CDR3 is TGTGCCAGCAGTGAGTATAGCACAGATACGCAGTATTTT. Translation gives CASSEYSTDTQYF.